Presented here are 27 T cell receptor beta chains from one specimen sequenced in a study of regulatory T cells in long-lasting Graves disease. Combining iRepertoire HTBI primers with Arm-PCR of CDR3 regions, the authors built TCR beta libraries. TCRdb re-derived calls from the multiplex PCR reads in MiXCR, one entry per CDR3 protein. The sample lists over 500,000 distinct CDR3 sequences; roughly 15% were seen once. Specified time point: newly diagnosed GD, antithyroid drugs for less than 3 months. The TCR library was made from RNA that had been extracted from PBMCs in TRIzol. These same records also appear under a second study, on T cells in Graves' hyperthyroidism and ophthalmopathy.

Sample: peripheral blood mononuclear cells (PBMCs), taken at new diagnosis, from a patient treated with antithyroid drugs. Receptors originate from a woman aged 25 to 39 with Graves disease.

This clonotype was seen more than once but under ten times. The genes are TRBV29-1 and TRBJ2-1; 8 bases match TRBD2. This CDR3 contains 17 residues. With 5 bases clipped from V and 4 bases from J, the junction kept 16 bases outside the gene matches. The germline V gene encodes CDR1 SQVTM and CDR2 ANQGSEA. CDR3 loop: CSVTGLGSSRGYNEQFF. Here the CDR3 DNA reads TGCAGCGTTACGGGACTAGGAAGCAGTCGAGGGTACAATGAGCAGTTCTTC.

The chain couples TRBV27 to TRBJ2-7; 9 bases match TRBD2. In germline, CDR1 is MNHEY, CDR2 SMNVEV (reference sequence). The length of the CDR3 is 17 residues. Trimming at V came to 5 bases and at J to 2 bases, leaving 13 bases not matched to a gene. The CDR3 DNA is TGTGCCAGCAGTCTGTACGGAGAGCGGGAGGTTACCTACGAGCAGTACTTC. Translated: CASSLYGEREVTYEQYF.

This clonotype was seen a handful of times. The CDR3 DNA reads TGTGCCAGCAGTCCTCCGGACACTCGGTGGACCCAGTACTTC. Protein: CASSPPDTRWTQYF. The chain recombines TRBV27 with TRBJ2-5; TRBD1 is a possible D gene (5 bases). CDR1 is MNHEY and CDR2 is SMNVEV in the germline V gene (reference sequence). This CDR3 is 14 amino acids long. The V and J ends lost 5 bases and 7 bases respectively, with 17 bases between them.

Comments on this clonotype: Relative to the germline gene, one junction end is altered; a read error may explain this. This CDR3 is CARSYSVLAGGRSFEQYF. The CDR3 nucleotides read TGTGCCAGAAGTTACTCTGTACTAGCGGGAGGGCGTTCTTTCGAGCAGTACTTC. V is TRBV6-5 and J is TRBJ2-7; TRBD2 aligns across 13 bases. The length of the CDR3 is 18 residues. The germline V gene encodes CDR1 MNHEY and CDR2 SVGAGI.

In regard to this clonotype: It may be a read error: a sequence one base away is much more abundant. The rearrangement joins TRBV27 to TRBJ2-7; possibly TRBD1 for D (5 bases). Germline-derived CDR1 and CDR2 are MNHEY and SMNVEV (reference sequence). The CDR3 has 14 residues. V lost 5 bases and J 7 bases, leaving 18 bases between the germline ends. The CDR3 nucleotides are TGTGCCAGCAGTGATGCCAGGGTTCCTCGGGAGCAGTACTTC. Amino acid sequence: CASSDARVPREQYF.

This clonotype was detected a few times. V gene TRBV6-9 combines with J gene TRBJ2-1, with TRBD2 matching over 10 bases. The CDR3 consists of 17 residues. After removal of 4 bases from V and 7 bases from J, the junction contained 13 bases not matched to a gene. The germline V gene encodes CDR1 MNHGY and CDR2 SVAAGI. CDR3 sequence: CASSCLQGAGGPNEQFF. In DNA form, the CDR3 reads TGTGCCAGCAGTTGCCTTCAGGGAGCGGGAGGGCCGAATGAGCAGTTCTTC.

This clonotype was observed many times. The V gene is TRBV2, the J gene TRBJ2-1; 13 bases align to TRBD2. V shed 6 bases and J 0 bases; nucleotides not matched to a gene: 11. Germline values: CDR1 SNHLY, CDR2 FYNNEI. This CDR3 has 19 amino acids. The CDR3: CASSTSGTSGKSSYNEQFF. CDR3 coding DNA: TGTGCCAGCAGCACATCCGGGACTAGCGGGAAGAGCTCCTACAATGAGCAGTTCTTC.

In its sample, this clonotype was seen many times. The chain combines TRBV27 with TRBJ1-2; 9 nucleotides agree with TRBD1. V lost 4 bases, J lost 7 bases, and 10 bases stayed unmatched. Germline CDR1 MNHEY, CDR2 SMNVEV (reference sequence). The length of the CDR3 is 15 residues. The CDR3 nucleotides read TGTGCCAGCAGTTCCCTCGGACAGGGGAATCGTGGCTACACCTTC. As protein: CASSSLGQGNRGYTF.

Ten or more counts support this clonotype. This chain links TRBV5-1 with TRBJ1-1; maybe TRBD1 (5 bases). The germline CDR1 and CDR2 sequences are SGHRS and YFSETQ. Trimming took off 4 bases at V and 1 base at J, with 14 bases between the two ends. CDR3 length equals 15 residues. The DNA of the CDR3 is TGCGCCAGCAGCCCCCTAGGCAGGGCGAACACTGAAGCTTTCTTT. This encodes CASSPLGRANTEAFF.

About this clonotype: A read error may produce the germline difference seen at one junction end. This chain links TRBV20-1 with TRBJ2-7, with 8 bases aligning to TRBD2. The CDR3 covers 17 residues. The germline V gene has CDR1 DFQATT and CDR2 SNEGSKA (reference sequence). In DNA form, the CDR3 reads TGCAGTGCTAGACCGGGACTAGACTCGGTTAAACGCTACGGGCAGTACTTC. This encodes CSARPGLDSVKRYGQYF.

This clonotype was recorded a few times. The V gene is TRBV9, the J gene TRBJ2-1; D not resolved. The CDR3 totals 13 residues. Trimming shortened V by 0 bases and J by 12 bases, and 13 bases separated the two germline ends. Germline assignment: CDR1 SGDLS and CDR2 YYNGEE. CDR3 bases: TGTGCCAGCAGCGTAGGGGTTTCGATTGGGCAGTTCTTC. Protein sequence: CASSVGVSIGQFF.

The rearrangement links TRBV29-1 to TRBJ1-1, with D hard to call. Trimming stripped 3 bases from V and 3 bases from J, with 8 bases between. Germline lookup yields CDR1 SQVTM and CDR2 ANQGSEA. The CDR3 has 12 amino acids. The CDR3 here is CSVDQADTEAFF. CDR3 DNA: TGCAGCGTTGATCAGGCGGACACTGAAGCTTTCTTT.

The table lists this clonotype with a few counts. The V and J genes are TRBV5-1 and TRBJ2-5, with TRBD2 as a possible D gene (5 bases). Germline V gene data show CDR1 as SGHRS and CDR2 as YFSETQ. V was pared by 1 base and J by 4 bases, with 11 bases between. The CDR3 extends over 14 amino acids. In DNA form, the CDR3 reads TGCGCCAGCAGCTTGTCCGGGGTGGTAGAGACCCAGTACTTC. It specifies CASSLSGVVETQYF. The full variable domain, in which reference TRBV5-1 and TRBJ2-5 provide the parts outside the CDR3, is KAGVTQTPRYLIKTRGQQVTLSCSPISGHRSVSWYQQTPGQGLQFLFEYFSETQRNKGNFPGRFSGRQFSNSRSEMNVSTLELGDSALYLCASSLSGVVETQYFGPGTRLLVL.

The V call is TRBV10-2, the J call TRBJ1-3; D is undetermined. Trimming shortened V by 0 bases and J by 4 bases, and 10 bases separated the two germline ends. CDR3 length: 15 residues. Germline loops: CDR1 WSHSY, CDR2 SAAADI. CDR3 amino acids: CASSESTSGGNTIYF. The CDR3 DNA is TGCGCCAGCAGTGAGTCTACGTCTGGGGGAAACACCATATATTTT.

The chain joins TRBV20-1 to TRBJ2-3; D could derive from TRBD1 or TRBD2 (6 bases each). V was shortened by 3 bases and J by 2 bases, with 15 bases between the two germline ends. The CDR3 contains 15 residues. Per germline, CDR1 DFQATT and CDR2 SNEGSKA (reference sequence). The CDR3 protein is CSASTWGADTDTQYF. The CDR3 bases are TGCAGTGCTAGTACGTGGGGGGCCGACACAGATACGCAGTATTTT.

This clonotype was detected ten times or more. The genes are TRBV28 and TRBJ1-1; D perhaps matches TRBD1 (5 bases). V lost 7 bases, J lost 4 bases, and 19 bases lay in between. The germline gives CDR1 MDHEN, CDR2 SYDVKM. The CDR3 is 15 amino acids. CDR3 nucleotide sequence: TGTGCCAGCACCTCGTCGACAGCTTCGGGCACTGAAGCTTTCTTT. This codes for CASTSSTASGTEAFF.

This clonotype was seen ten or more times. At one boundary the junction diverges from the germline segment, which might be a read error. The chain links TRBV5-1 to TRBJ2-1; D may be TRBD1 or TRBD2 (6 bases each). The CDR3 extends over 15 amino acids. CDR1 and CDR2 (germline): SGHRS, YFSETQ. The CDR3 spells CASSYGGGGGNEQFF. In DNA form, the CDR3 reads TGTGCCAGCAGTTACGGAGGAGGGGGTGGGAATGAGCAGTTCTTC.

This clonotype was seen many times. The chain recombines TRBV20-1 with TRBJ1-1; the D is unclear. CDR1 DFQATT and CDR2 SNEGSKA come from the germline V gene (reference sequence). Trimming stripped 3 bases from V and 7 bases from J, with 12 bases between. The CDR3 consists of 12 residues. The CDR3 DNA follows: TGCAGTGCTAGTGTCCGGGTGGGTGAAGCTTTCTTT. Its protein is CSASVRVGEAFF.

The chain combines TRBV20-1 with TRBJ1-6; D perhaps matches TRBD1 (6 bases). Per the germline V gene, CDR1 is DFQATT and CDR2 is SNEGSKA (reference sequence). This CDR3 is built from 15 residues. Trimming pared 3 bases from V and 10 bases from J, leaving 19 bases between. This chain's CDR3 is CSARLPGTRESPLHF. CDR3 DNA: TGCAGTGCTAGGCTACCTGGGACAAGGGAATCACCCCTCCACTTT.

The chain employs TRBV5-1 and TRBJ2-1; D gene unclear. The CDR3 is 12 residues long. V lost 1 base to trimming and J lost 10 bases, with 9 bases between them. The V gene's germline CDR1 is SGHRS and CDR2 YFSETQ. The CDR3 DNA sequence: TGCGCCAGCAGCTTGTTGAGCTTCGAGCAGTTCTTC. Amino acid sequence: CASSLLSFEQFF.

This chain uses TRBV9 with TRBJ2-7; unclear D gene. The CDR3 has 13 amino acids. V was trimmed by 0 bases and J by 6 bases, leaving 10 bases between them. Germline loops: CDR1 SGDLS, CDR2 YYNGEE. In DNA form, the CDR3 reads TGTGCCAGCAGCGTAGATGTTGTGAGCGAGCAGTACTTC. Translation gives CASSVDVVSEQYF.

This clonotype has at least ten counts. J is TRBJ1-4 and V is TRBV27; D remains unclear. V was clipped by 0 bases and J by 5 bases, with 7 bases between them. Germline CDR1 MNHEY, CDR2 SMNVEV (reference sequence). The CDR3 has 14 amino acids. The CDR3 spells CASSLSGLNEKLFF. In DNA, the CDR3 is TGTGCCAGCAGTTTATCGGGGTTAAATGAAAAACTGTTTTTT.

V usage is TRBV3-1 and J usage is TRBJ2-2; TRBD1 matches 8 bases. Germline V gene data show CDR1 as LGHDT and CDR2 as YNNKEL (reference sequence). The CDR3 length is 17 residues. Unmatched junction bases numbered 8, after V lost 4 bases and J lost 1 base. The CDR3 region is CASSRLSGTGNTGELFF. Here the CDR3 DNA reads TGTGCCAGCAGCCGCCTTTCCGGGACAGGGAACACCGGGGAGCTGTTTTTT.

There are a few counts of this clonotype. The rearrangement joins TRBV5-4 to TRBJ2-7, with 13 bases fitting TRBD2. The CDR3 runs 15 residues. Germline V gene lookup returns CDR1 SGHNT and CDR2 YYREEE (reference sequence). With V trimmed by 4 bases and J by 5 bases, 6 bases remained unmatched. CDR3: CASSPGTSGINEQYF. CDR3 bases: TGTGCCAGCAGCCCCGGGACTAGCGGGATAAACGAGCAGTACTTC.

This clonotype was counted at least ten times. V is TRBV7-9 and J is TRBJ2-7; D remains unclear. The CDR3 consists of 14 residues. Germline V gives CDR1 SEHNR, CDR2 FQNEAQ (reference sequence). With 5 bases removed from V and 2 bases from J, the gap between germline ends came to 13 bases. The chain's CDR3 is CASSPFVQAYEQYF. CDR3 nucleotide sequence: TGTGCCAGCAGCCCGTTCGTGCAAGCCTACGAGCAGTACTTC.

This clonotype was detected ten times or more. This rearrangement joins TRBV12-3 or TRBV12-4 to TRBJ2-7; weak D call: TRBD1 (6 bases). With 8 bases removed from V and 0 bases from J, the gap between germline ends came to 11 bases. The CDR3 spans 13 residues. The CDR3 DNA reads as TGTGCCAGCCGTCGAGGGGGCTCCTACGAGCAGTACTTC. It translates to CASRRGGSYEQYF.

On this clonotype itself: Since the CDR3 does not end with the conserved phenylalanine or tryptophan, this likely comes from a read error. The chain has TRBV7-3 and TRBJ2-1, with D unclear. This CDR3 spans 15 amino acids. The ends were cut back, 5 bases at V and 0 bases at J, with 11 bases in the middle. Per germline, CDR1 SGHTA and CDR2 FQGTGA. CDR3 amino acids: CASSRTPSSYNEQFL. The DNA for the CDR3 is TGTGCCAGCAGCCGAACACCGAGCTCCTACAATGAGCAGTTCCTC.